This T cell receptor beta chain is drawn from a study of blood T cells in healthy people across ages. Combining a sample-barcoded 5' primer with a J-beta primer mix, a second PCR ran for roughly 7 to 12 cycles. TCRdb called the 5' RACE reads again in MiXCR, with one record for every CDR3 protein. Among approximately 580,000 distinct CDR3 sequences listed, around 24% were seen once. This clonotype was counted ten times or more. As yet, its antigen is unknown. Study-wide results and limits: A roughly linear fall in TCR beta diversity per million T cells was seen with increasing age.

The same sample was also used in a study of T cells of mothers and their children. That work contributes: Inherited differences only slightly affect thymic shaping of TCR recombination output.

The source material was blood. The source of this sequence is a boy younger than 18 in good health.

CDR3 nucleotides: TGTGCCAGCGGAAAAAGGGGGGACTCCTACGAGCAGTACTTC. Translated, it gives CASGKRGDSYEQYF. This chain connects TRBV7-2 to TRBJ2-7, with D perhaps assigned TRBD1 or TRBD2 (6 bases each). Trimming stripped 8 bases from V and 0 bases from J, with 14 bases between. The germline CDR1 and CDR2 sequences are SGHTA and FQGNSA. The CDR3 contains 14 residues. Supplemented by reference TRBV7-2 and TRBJ2-7, the full variable domain reads GAGVSQSPSNKVTEKGKDVELRCDPISGHTALYWYRQSLGQGLEFLIYFQGNSAPDKSGLPSDRFSAERTGGSVSTLTIQRTQQEDSAVYLCASGKRGDSYEQYFGPGTRLTVT.